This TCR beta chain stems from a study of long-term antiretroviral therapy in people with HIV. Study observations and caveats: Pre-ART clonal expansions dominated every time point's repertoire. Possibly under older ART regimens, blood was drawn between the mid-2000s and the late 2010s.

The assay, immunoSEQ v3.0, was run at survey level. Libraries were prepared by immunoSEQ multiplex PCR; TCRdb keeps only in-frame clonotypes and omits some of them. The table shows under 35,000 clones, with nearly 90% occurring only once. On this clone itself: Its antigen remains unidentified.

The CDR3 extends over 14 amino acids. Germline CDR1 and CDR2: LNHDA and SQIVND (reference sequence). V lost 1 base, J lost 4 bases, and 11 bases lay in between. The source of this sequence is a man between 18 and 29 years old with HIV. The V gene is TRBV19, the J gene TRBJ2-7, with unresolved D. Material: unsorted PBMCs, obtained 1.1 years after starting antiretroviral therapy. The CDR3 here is CASSIVGRIYEQYF. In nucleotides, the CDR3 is TGTGCCAGTAGTATAGTCGGCAGGATTTACGAGCAGTACTTC.